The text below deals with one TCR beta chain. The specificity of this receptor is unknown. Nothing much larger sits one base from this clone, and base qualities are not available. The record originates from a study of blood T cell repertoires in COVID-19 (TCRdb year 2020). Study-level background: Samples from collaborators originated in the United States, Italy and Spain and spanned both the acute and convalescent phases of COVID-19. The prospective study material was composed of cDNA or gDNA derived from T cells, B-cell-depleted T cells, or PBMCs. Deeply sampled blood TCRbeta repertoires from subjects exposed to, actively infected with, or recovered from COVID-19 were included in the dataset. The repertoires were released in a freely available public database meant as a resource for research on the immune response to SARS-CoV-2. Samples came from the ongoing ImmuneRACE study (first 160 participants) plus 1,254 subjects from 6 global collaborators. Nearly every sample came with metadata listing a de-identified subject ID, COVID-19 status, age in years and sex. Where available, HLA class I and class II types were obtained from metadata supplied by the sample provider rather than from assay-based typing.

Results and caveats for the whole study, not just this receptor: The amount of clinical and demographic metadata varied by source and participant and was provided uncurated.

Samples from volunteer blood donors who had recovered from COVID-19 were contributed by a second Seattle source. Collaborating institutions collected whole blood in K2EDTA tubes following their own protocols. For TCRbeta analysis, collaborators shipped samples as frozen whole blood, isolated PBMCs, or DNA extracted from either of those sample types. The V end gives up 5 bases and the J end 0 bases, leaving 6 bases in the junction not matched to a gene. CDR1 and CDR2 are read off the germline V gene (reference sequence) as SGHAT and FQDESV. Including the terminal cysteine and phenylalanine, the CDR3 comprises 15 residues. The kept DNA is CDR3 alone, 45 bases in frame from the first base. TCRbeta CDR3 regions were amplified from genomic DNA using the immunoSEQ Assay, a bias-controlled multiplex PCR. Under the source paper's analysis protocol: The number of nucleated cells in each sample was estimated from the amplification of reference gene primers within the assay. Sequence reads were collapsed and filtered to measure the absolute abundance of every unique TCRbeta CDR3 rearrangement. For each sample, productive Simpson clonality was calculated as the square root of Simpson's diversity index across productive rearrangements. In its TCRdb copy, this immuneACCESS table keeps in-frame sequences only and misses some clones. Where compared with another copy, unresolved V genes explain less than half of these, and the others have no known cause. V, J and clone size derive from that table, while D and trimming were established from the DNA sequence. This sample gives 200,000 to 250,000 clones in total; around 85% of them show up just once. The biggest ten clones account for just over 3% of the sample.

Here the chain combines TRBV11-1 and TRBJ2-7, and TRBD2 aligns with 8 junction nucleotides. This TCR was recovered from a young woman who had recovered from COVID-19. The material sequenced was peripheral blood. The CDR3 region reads CASSRIAGPSYEQYF. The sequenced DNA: TGTGCCAGCAGCAGGATAGCGGGACCCTCCTACGAGCAGTACTTC.